This T cell receptor (beta chain) comes out of a study of T cell responses to AZD1222 COVID-19 vaccine. Overall study findings and caveats: Unmutated variant regions are reportedly targeted by nearly half of spike-specific TCRs.

Second-dose recipients at about 4 or about 12 weeks were treated as one pooled group. The method was immunoSEQ multiplex PCR; TCRdb's version includes in-frame clones alone and lacks a portion of them. This repertoire shows roughly 58,000 clones, roughly 87% found once; its top ten account for 6% to 7.5%. This CDR3 comprises 16 residues. Germline loops: CDR1 LNHDA, CDR2 SQIVND (reference sequence). Trimming cost V 3 bases and J 4 bases; bases outside gene matches: 8. Notes on this clone: What it binds is not known.

The rearrangement uses TRBV19 and TRBJ2-7; the match to TRBD2 covers 11 bases. This TCR was sampled from an adult who received the AZD1222 COVID-19 vaccine. The sample consisted of peripheral blood, taken 28 days after the second AZD1222 dose. Here the CDR3 reads CASSILGTSGSYEQYF. CDR3 nucleotides: TGTGCCAGTAGTATTCTGGGCACTAGCGGGAGTTACGAGCAGTACTTC.